This T cell receptor beta chain was sequenced during a study of PD-L1 blockade in urothelial cancer. Study as a whole: Blood drawn 3 weeks (second dose) and 6 weeks after treatment start was analyzed. A median of approximately 150,000 T cells was found in the blood samples.

Findings and limits, study-wide: Durable-benefit patients showed greater tumor-associated blood clone expansion at 3 weeks.

This table comes from immunoSEQ multiplex PCR, and its TCRdb copy is limited to in-frame clones, with some not included. This table has approximately 120,000 clones, about 82% appearing once. Time point reported: peripheral blood 6 weeks after treatment start. Concerning this clone: Its specificity is not known.

V was clipped by 4 bases and J by 6 bases; unmatched bases: 3. The germline gives CDR1 SGHTA, CDR2 FQGTGA. The CDR3 covers 13 residues. This TCR was sampled from a man aged 50 to 60 with urothelial cancer. The chain is built from TRBV7-3 and TRBJ2-7; 10 bases agree with TRBD1. This specimen was PBMCs, taken around atezolizumab (anti-PD-L1) treatment. This CDR3 is CASSSTGGGEQYF. CDR3 sequence (DNA): TGTGCCAGCAGCTCGACAGGGGGCGGCGAGCAGTACTTC.